The clone carrying this T cell receptor (beta chain) came up once. At one boundary the junction diverges from the germline segment, which might be a read error. Using immunoSEQ multiplex PCR, the repertoire was profiled, and TCRdb retains in-frame clones only, with some absent. This table holds about 73,000 clones, around 93% found once. This sample is part of a study of technical replicates of blood from several donors. CDR3 length equals 14 residues. The germline V gene encodes CDR1 LNHDA and CDR2 SQIVND (reference sequence). This sequence joins TRBV19 and TRBJ1-2; tentatively, D is TRBD1 (5 bases). Sequencing used T cells isolated from PBMCs. The clonotype comes from a human donor in good health. CDR3 protein: CASNIDSPNYGYTF. The CDR3 DNA reads TGTGCCAGTAATATAGACAGTCCTAACTATGGCTACACCTTC.